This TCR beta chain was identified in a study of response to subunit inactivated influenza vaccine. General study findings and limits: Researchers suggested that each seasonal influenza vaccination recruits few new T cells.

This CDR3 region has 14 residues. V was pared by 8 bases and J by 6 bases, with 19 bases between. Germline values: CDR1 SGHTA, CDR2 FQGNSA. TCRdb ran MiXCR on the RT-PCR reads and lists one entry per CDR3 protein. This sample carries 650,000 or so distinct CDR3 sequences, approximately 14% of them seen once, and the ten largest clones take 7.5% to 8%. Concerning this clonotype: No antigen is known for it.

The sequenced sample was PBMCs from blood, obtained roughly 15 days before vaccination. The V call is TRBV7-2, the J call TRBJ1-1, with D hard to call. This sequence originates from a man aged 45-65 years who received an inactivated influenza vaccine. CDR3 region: CASGRATGNPEAFF. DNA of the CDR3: TGTGCCAGCGGACGGGCCACGGGGAATCCTGAAGCTTTCTTT.